This T cell receptor beta chain is drawn from a study of somatic mutations in cytotoxic T cells in rheumatoid arthritis. Looking at the study overall: The flow sorting of some V beta antibody-stained T-cell populations reached nearly 100% purity, and the sorted populations included V beta1+ cells sequenced for TCRB.

Measured with immunoSEQ multiplex PCR; TCRdb has only the in-frame clones, and not every one. The repertoire holds 4,000 to 5,000 clones, 80% to 90% seen once, with roughly 29% in the top ten. The receptor was isolated from a woman in her 70s with rheumatoid arthritis. Sequencing was done on a sample of CD8+ T cells sorted from blood.

The CDR3 loop reads CAISDVTRSSYEQYF. Here the CDR3 DNA reads TGTGCCATCAGTGACGTGACTAGATCTTCCTACGAGCAGTACTTC. The chain combines TRBV10-3 with TRBJ2-7, with a tentative D call TRBD2 (6 bases). V lost 3 bases to trimming and J lost 1 base, with 13 bases between them. From germline, CDR1 is ENHRY and CDR2 SYGVKD. The CDR3 covers 15 residues.